What follows describes a single TCR beta chain. CDR3 length: 16 residues. The germline V gene encodes CDR1 MNHEY and CDR2 SVGEGT. V was clipped by 8 bases and J by 2 bases; unmatched bases: 14. The sample is drawn from a study of response to subunit inactivated influenza vaccine. Each CDR3 protein gets one entry after TCRdb re-called the RT-PCR reads with MiXCR. The table lists 560,000 or so distinct CDR3 sequences, less than 8% of them singletons. This sequence originates from a man aged 50-75 years who received an inactivated influenza vaccine. Material: PBMCs from blood, obtained about 24 months after vaccination. The chain uses TRBV6-2 or TRBV6-3 and TRBJ2-5; the match to TRBD1 covers 7 bases. The CDR3 region has the DNA TGTGCCAGCCGTACGCCGCGACCGGGACAGCAAGAGACCCAGTACTTC. Its translation: CASRTPRPGQQETQYF.